This T cell receptor beta chain was observed in a study of T cell responses to AZD1222 COVID-19 vaccine (dated by TCRdb to the early 2020s). Notes on the research overall: AZD1222 recipients with second doses at about 4 weeks or about 12 weeks were pooled, because spike-specific TCR depth and breadth did not differ between schedules. Trial participants were enrolled by age into 18-55, 56-69 and 70-plus year subgroups, with about 150, 28 and 57 TCR-sequenced participants respectively. TCR sequencing was performed for about 250 trial participants, of whom about 200 were given two doses of AZD1222 and around 26 were given two doses of MenACWY control vaccine. Results the study describes overall, beyond this receptor: Reportedly, almost half of the unique spike-specific TCRs recognized epitopes lying outside the regions that are mutated in the B.1.351 and B.1.1.7 variants. The 56-69-year group was small, and its depth increase did not reach significance, likely because of low power. Vaccine-associated CD4 TCRs spanned the whole spike protein, with dominant responses in regions 160-218 and 743-854. Participants were mostly white British and included more females than males, and it was suggested by the authors that clonal diversity may have been underestimated. Because no day 14 peak-response samples were available, the repertoires could be characterized only after the peak T cell response. Conclusions about previously exposed vaccinees were limited because only six AZD1222 recipients were SARS-CoV-2 seropositive at baseline. After two AZD1222 doses, spike-specific TCR breadth and depth were significantly higher than at day 0 and than in MenACWY recipients.

V is shortened by 6 bases, J by 4 bases, and the region joining them spans 15 bases. Inclusive of the bounding cysteine and phenylalanine, the CDR3 is 15 residues long. Of the read, only the CDR3 DNA is kept; its 45 bases are in frame from base 1. CDR1 and CDR2 were assigned from the germline V gene as SGHTA and FQGNSA. This specimen's time point label, per the study, means: baseline before first vaccination. Samples from vaccinated people were obtained from the UK trials COV001 and COV002, which included a single-blind randomized controlled phase 2/3 trial of AZD1222 (ChAdOx1 nCoV-19) in healthy adults. For TCRbeta chain sequencing, PBMC samples from trial participants were taken at day 0 and at day 28 after the second dose. With respect to this clone: This receptor's antigen is unknown. Nothing much larger sits one base from this clone, and base qualities are not available.

The CDR3 regions of human TCRbeta chains were analyzed by immunosequencing. In the source study's methods: Repertoire TCRs were checked for matches against a reference library of SARS-CoV-2-specific TCRs that had been generated using the MIRA antigen-specificity platform. Breadth was defined as the fraction of unique TCRs that were SARS-CoV-2-associated. Depth was defined as the fraction of total T cells that were SARS-CoV-2-associated. Using the MIRA data, each spike-specific TCR was assigned both to the spike region to which the TCR was reactive and to a CD4 or CD8 class. Log10-transformed breadth and depth values were compared by one-way ANOVA with Sidak's multiple comparisons tests. TCRdb took over this immuneACCESS table, retaining in-frame rearrangements with V and J assigned. Such tables are incomplete; in checked studies, under half of the missing clones stem from an unresolved V gene, and the remainder is unexplained. That table furnishes V, J and clone size, whereas the DNA furnished D and trimming. The sample profile shows about 120,000 clones; more than 75% of them were found once. Around 20% of the sample is held by the ten biggest clonotypes.

Sequenced material: peripheral blood, taken on day 0 of AZD1222 vaccination. The rearrangement joined TRBV7-2 to TRBJ1-4, with TRBD1 perhaps the D gene, on 5 matching bases. This clonotype was obtained from an adult in good health. The CDR3 protein sequence reads: CASSYGAEYNEKLFF. The base sequence is TGTGCCAGCAGTTACGGGGCGGAATATAATGAAAAACTGTTTTTT.